This T cell receptor (beta chain) was sequenced during a study of patients and donors after allogeneic stem cell transplantation. V lost 3 bases and J lost 9, with 15 bases in between. Germline V gene data show CDR1 as DFQATT and CDR2 as SNEGSKA (reference sequence). The CDR3 length is 12 residues. TCRdb re-called the RT-PCR reads through MiXCR, storing one row per CDR3 protein. The sample gives more than 150,000 distinct CDR3 sequences, about 24% of which show up once; 20% to 30% is in the top ten. Sequenced input: blood, either unsorted or a sorted T cell fraction (not recorded which). This clonotype was sampled from a human donor who was either an allogeneic HSCT recipient or a stem cell or donor lymphocyte infusion donor (not recorded which). It is not recorded whose cells these are; they may come from a transplant donor. The chain recombines TRBV20-1 with TRBJ2-7; D perhaps matches TRBD1 (5 bases). The CDR3 nucleotides are TGCAGTGCTAGCTCTTCAGGGCCACCGCAGTACTTC. Encoded protein: CSASSSGPPQYF.